This T cell receptor (beta chain) was sequenced during a study of vaccination and CD4 T cells after COVID-19. As regards this clonotype: Its antigen is not known.

Oncomine TCR Beta short-read sequencing was applied to DNA from cultured CD4+ T cells. Each CDR3 protein is one row after TCRdb ran MiXCR on the PCR reads. The sample lists about 17,000 distinct CDR3 sequences, just under 50% seen once, with 4.9% in the top ten. As for treatment: approximately 9-day PBMC culture with coronavirus spike peptide pools or control peptides (ViraFEST assay). Germline loops: CDR1 SGHTA, CDR2 FQGTGA. This CDR3 has 12 amino acids. The junction had 8 bases not matched to a gene; V was cut back by 6 bases and J by 10 bases. The genes are TRBV7-3 and TRBJ1-2; TRBD1 matches at 7 bases. This TCR derives from a human donor who had recovered from COVID-19. Material: CD4+ T cells from blood, cultured in vitro, obtained before SARS-CoV-2 vaccination. The CDR3 sequence is CASRKTGIVYTF. CDR3 DNA sequence: TGTGCCAGCAGGAAGACAGGGATCGTCTACACCTTC.